A single sample is the source of the 26 T cell receptor beta chains below, sequenced in a study of cytomegalovirus exposure and HLA in healthy donors. It was with 60 Vbeta and 13 Jbeta primers that the PCR ran. Sequenced by immunoSEQ multiplex PCR; TCRdb stores in-frame clones only, minus some. The sample records 150,000 to 200,000 clones, around three quarters being singletons. Sequenced material: PBMCs. All receptors come from a young woman in good health and CMV-seropositive.

The sample holds one count of this clone. V and J are TRBV7-3 and TRBJ2-1; 10 bases are a match to TRBD2. CDR1 and CDR2 (germline): SGHTA, FQGTGA. Unmatched junction bases numbered 7, after V lost 5 bases and J lost 6 bases. There are 15 residues in the CDR3. CDR3 DNA sequence: TGTGCCAGCAGCCACAGCGGGGGGGCCTCCAATGAGCAGTTCTTC. Its protein product is CASSHSGGASNEQFF.

This sequence joins TRBV5-1 and TRBJ2-5; D gene ambiguous. V lost 1 base and J lost 3, with 7 bases in between. Per the germline V gene, CDR1 is SGHRS and CDR2 is YFSETQ. The CDR3 spans 13 residues. The CDR3 spells CASSLSPEETQYF. The CDR3 nucleotides are TGCGCCAGCAGCTTGAGCCCGGAAGAGACCCAGTACTTC.

The CDR3 DNA reads TGTGCCAGCAGCTTAGCCTGGACAGGGGAGTATGGCTACACCTTC. Translating gives CASSLAWTGEYGYTF. V is TRBV7-2 and J is TRBJ1-2; TRBD1 matches at 9 bases. This CDR3 spans 15 amino acids. V lost 0 bases and J lost 5; bases outside the gene matches: 4. Per the germline V gene, CDR1 is SGHTA and CDR2 is FQGNSA.

This clone appeared once. The chain employs TRBV16 and TRBJ1-2; 7 nucleotides align to TRBD1. The germline gives CDR1 KGHSY, CDR2 FQNENV. V dropped 0 bases and J dropped 4; count of bases not matched to a gene: 11. The CDR3 consists of 17 residues. The CDR3, as DNA: TGTGCCAGCAGCCAATCCCCTACAACAGGGGTTGGCTATGGCTACACCTTC. It yields the protein CASSQSPTTGVGYGYTF.

The chain has TRBV19 and TRBJ1-1; 7 nucleotides align to TRBD1. The junction had 5 bases not matched to a gene; V was cut back by 10 bases and J by 0 bases. This CDR3 has 13 amino acids. Germline V gene lookup returns CDR1 LNHDA and CDR2 SQIVND (reference sequence). In nucleotides, the CDR3 is TGTGCCACCCGGACAGGCATGAACACTGAAGCTTTCTTT. Its protein is CATRTGMNTEAFF. The full variable domain, completed using reference TRBV19 and TRBJ1-1, is DGGITQSPKYLFRKEGQNVTLSCEQNLNHDAMYWYRQDPGQGLRLIYYSQIVNDFQKGDIAEGYSVSREKKESFPLTVTSAQKNPTAFYLCATRTGMNTEAFFGQGTRLTVV.

The chain employs TRBV5-1 and TRBJ1-1, with TRBD1 matching over 10 bases. Germline trimming cut 4 bases from V and 7 bases from J; bases unmatched to any gene: 4. Germline V CDR1 and CDR2: SGHRS, YFSETQ. The CDR3 has 13 residues. CDR3 sequence (DNA): TGCGCCAGCAGCCGGGACAGGGGCGATGAAGCTTTCTTT. This codes for CASSRDRGDEAFF. The full variable domain, completed using reference TRBV5-1 and TRBJ1-1, is KAGVTQTPRYLIKTRGQQVTLSCSPISGHRSVSWYQQTPGQGLQFLFEYFSETQRNKGNFPGRFSGRQFSNSRSEMNVSTLELGDSALYLCASSRDRGDEAFFGQGTRLTVV.

This clone has a handful of counts. The DNA for the CDR3 is TGTGCCAGCAGTTCCACAAGCGGGGGGGAAAATGAGCAGTTCTTC. Its translation is CASSSTSGGENEQFF. The V call is TRBV27, the J call TRBJ2-1, with TRBD2 identical over 10 bases. Trimming cost V 4 bases and J 7 bases; bases outside gene matches: 7. The CDR3 runs to 15 residues. Germline values: CDR1 MNHEY, CDR2 SMNVEV (reference sequence).

This chain joins TRBV9 and TRBJ2-6; TRBD1 agrees at 8 bases. Germline assignment: CDR1 SGDLS and CDR2 YYNGEE. After removal of 2 bases from V and 4 bases from J, the junction contained 5 bases not matched to a gene. The CDR3 length is 16 residues. The DNA of the CDR3 is TGTGCCAGCAGCGTGCCCAGGGGGCTCGGGGCCAACGTCCTGACTTTC. This codes for CASSVPRGLGANVLTF. Supplemented by reference TRBV9 and TRBJ2-6, the full variable domain reads DSGVTQTPKHLITATGQRVTLRCSPRSGDLSVYWYQQSLDQGLQFLIQYYNGEERAKGNILERFSAQQFPDLHSELNLSSLELGDSALYFCASSVPRGLGANVLTFGAGSRLTVL.

The chain carries TRBV27 and TRBJ2-3; D unresolved. The CDR3 consists of 16 residues. V lost 5 bases and J 2 bases, leaving 17 bases between the germline ends. CDR1 and CDR2 (germline): MNHEY, SMNVEV (reference sequence). The CDR3 bases are TGTGCCAGCAGTCGCCTCACTCCACTATTCACAGATACGCAGTATTTT. It translates to CASSRLTPLFTDTQYF.

V and J are TRBV6-5 and TRBJ1-3; 8 bases fit TRBD1. In germline, CDR1 is MNHEY, CDR2 SVGAGI. Trimming took 5 bases from V and 2 from J; bases not matched to a gene: 5. The CDR3 has 15 residues. The DNA for the CDR3 is TGTGCCAGCAGTCGTGGACAGGGAGCTGGAAACACCATATATTTT. Its protein is CASSRGQGAGNTIYF.

The chain combines TRBV9 with TRBJ2-1; 7 bases align to TRBD1. The V gene end was trimmed by 2 bases and the J gene end by 0 bases; junction bases not matched to a gene: 14. CDR1 SGDLS and CDR2 YYNGEE come from the germline V gene. CDR3 length: 19 amino acids. The CDR3 protein is CASSVPRAGGSSSYNEQFF. The CDR3 DNA follows: TGTGCCAGCAGCGTGCCCCGGGCAGGGGGTTCTAGCTCCTACAATGAGCAGTTCTTC.

This clone was counted a few times. The V gene is TRBV6-6, the J gene TRBJ2-5, with D possibly TRBD1 on 5 matching bases. The J call may not be correct, given that the DNA end is closer to TRBJ2-7. There are 14 residues in the CDR3. CDR1 MNHNY and CDR2 SVGAGI come from the germline V gene (reference sequence). Here the CDR3 DNA reads TGTGCCAGCACCCGCCCAGGGAACTCCTACGAGCAGTACTTC. Protein product: CASTRPGNSYEQYF.

V is TRBV5-8 and J is TRBJ2-7, with TRBD1 identical over 7 bases. The V gene's germline CDR1 is SGHTS and CDR2 YDEGEE. The CDR3 has 13 amino acids. The junction had 3 bases not matched to a gene; V was cut back by 3 bases and J by 3 bases. CDR3 DNA sequence: TGTGCCAGCAGCTGGGGACAGAGCTACGAGCAGTACTTC. Its protein product is CASSWGQSYEQYF.

This clone was found once. The genes are TRBV7-9 and TRBJ1-2; D might be TRBD1 (6 bases). Per germline, CDR1 SEHNR and CDR2 FQNEAQ (reference sequence). This CDR3 contains 13 residues. V lost 7 bases and J lost 10, with 19 bases in between. CDR3 bases: TGTGCCAGCACTCGGAGGACAGAGGGTTTCTACACCTTC. Protein: CASTRRTEGFYTF.

This rearrangement joins TRBV4-1 to TRBJ1-1; D is possibly TRBD1 (6 bases). Germline V gene lookup returns CDR1 MGHRA and CDR2 YSYEKL. The V and J ends lost 4 bases and 5 bases respectively, with 17 bases between them. The CDR3 has 15 amino acids. CDR3 sequence reads: CASSRLTTGRTEAFF. CDR3 in DNA: TGCGCCAGCAGCCGGCTTACTACAGGGCGGACTGAAGCTTTCTTT.

In its sample, this clone was seen a few times. Here the CDR3 DNA reads TGTGCCAGCAGCTCGACCGGCGGGGGGGCTCAAGAGCAGTACTTC. It encodes CASSSTGGGAQEQYF. The chain joins TRBV6-5 to TRBJ2-7; TRBD2 aligns across 9 bases. V shed 6 bases, J shed 7 bases, and the junction held 13 bases outside the gene matches. The germline gives CDR1 MNHEY, CDR2 SVGAGI. This CDR3 comprises 15 residues.

V and J are TRBV2 and TRBJ2-2; 9 positions match TRBD2. V was pared by 6 bases and J by 6 bases, with 8 bases of the junction left unmatched. Germline loops: CDR1 SNHLY, CDR2 FYNNEI. The CDR3 is 15 amino acids. The CDR3 region has the DNA TGTGCCAGCAGACCCCCGGCTAGCGGGGCCGGGGAGCTGTTTTTT. This sequence encodes CASRPPASGAGELFF.

In its sample, this clone was seen a few times. The V and J genes are TRBV4-3 and TRBJ1-1, with 10 bases matching TRBD1. This CDR3 has 17 residues. J was trimmed by 3 bases and V by 1 base; bases with no gene match: 8. CDR1 LGHNA and CDR2 YSLEER come from the germline V gene. CDR3 DNA: TGCGCCAGCAGCCAAGTGGGGACAGGGACAGGGGACACTGAAGCTTTCTTT. Protein: CASSQVGTGTGDTEAFF.

This clone turned up a few times. The chain combines TRBV2 with TRBJ1-5, with TRBD1 matching 8 bases. CDR1 and CDR2 (germline): SNHLY, FYNNEI. The CDR3 contains 13 residues. Trimming took 5 bases from V and 6 from J; bases not matched to a gene: 3. The chain's CDR3 is CASSSTGAQPQHF. In DNA, the CDR3 is TGTGCCAGCAGTTCGACAGGGGCTCAGCCCCAGCATTTT.

The rearrangement links TRBV19 to TRBJ1-4; TRBD1 is a possible D gene (6 bases). Germline assignment: CDR1 LNHDA and CDR2 SQIVND (reference sequence). The CDR3 has 16 residues. With 3 bases removed from V and 5 bases from J, the gap between germline ends came to 16 bases. The CDR3 is CASSILLTGQNEKLFF. The CDR3 DNA sequence: TGTGCCAGTAGTATCCTTCTGACAGGTCAGAATGAAAAACTGTTTTTT.

Concerning this clone: The junction differs from germline at one of its ends, possibly a read error. Written as DNA, the CDR3 is TGTGTCAGCAGCCCCGGACAGGGCGACTACGAGCAGTACTTC. Translating it yields CVSSPGQGDYEQYF. The J gene is TRBJ2-7, the V gene TRBV7-2, with 8 bases identical to TRBD1. The V gene's germline CDR1 is SGHTA and CDR2 FQGNSA. CDR3 length equals 14 residues.

The chain joins TRBV5-1 to TRBJ2-2, with 8 positions matching TRBD1. CDR3 length: 15 residues. Germline V gives CDR1 SGHRS, CDR2 YFSETQ. J was trimmed by 6 bases and V by 4 bases; bases with no gene match: 8. CDR3 amino acids: CASSLDRGWSGELFF. As DNA, the CDR3 is TGCGCCAGCAGCCTAGACAGGGGATGGTCCGGGGAGCTGTTTTTT.

The J gene is TRBJ2-1, the V gene TRBV5-4, with 8 nucleotides matching TRBD1. CDR1 and CDR2 (germline): SGHNT, YYREEE (reference sequence). The V segment lost 6 bases and the J segment 2 bases; nucleotides outside the gene matches: 10. The CDR3 is made up of 16 amino acids. CDR3 sequence reads: CASTTSTGAAYNEQFF. CDR3 in DNA: TGTGCCAGCACCACTTCGACAGGGGCAGCCTACAATGAGCAGTTCTTC.

The V gene is TRBV5-4, the J gene TRBJ2-4; TRBD1 matches at 7 bases. Germline assignment: CDR1 SGHNT and CDR2 YYREEE (reference sequence). The length of the CDR3 is 13 residues. Trimming at V came to 5 bases and at J to 8 bases, leaving 7 bases not matched to a gene. CDR3 residues: CASRGDRADIQYF. The CDR3 region has the DNA TGTGCCAGCAGGGGGGACAGAGCGGACATTCAGTACTTC.

The chain is built from TRBV9 and TRBJ2-6; possibly TRBD2 for D (5 bases). CDR3 length: 15 residues. Trimming cost V 0 bases and J 3 bases, with 7 bases left between them. Per germline, CDR1 SGDLS and CDR2 YYNGEE. The chain's CDR3 is CASSVDSGGANVLTF. The CDR3, as DNA: TGTGCCAGCAGCGTAGACAGCGGTGGGGCCAACGTCCTGACTTTC.

This clone occurred once. The chain couples TRBV11-2 to TRBJ2-3, with TRBD2 matching over 8 bases. The germline V gene encodes CDR1 SGHAT and CDR2 FQNNGV. There are 15 residues in the CDR3. Trimming cost V 6 bases and J 0 bases; bases outside gene matches: 5. CDR3 DNA sequence: TGTGCCAGCAGAGGCGGGGGGCTTAGCACAGATACGCAGTATTTT. This codes for CASRGGGLSTDTQYF.